The 28 T cell receptor beta chains below were found in one sample sequenced in a study of radiotherapy plus CTLA-4 blockade in lung cancer. Only in-frame clones appear in the TCRdb table, and some are missing; sequencing was by immunoSEQ multiplex PCR. The profile shows tens of thousands of clones, 75% to 85% of them singletons. The source material was peripheral blood, sampled from a patient treated with radiotherapy plus ipilimumab. These receptors were obtained from a human donor with non-small cell lung cancer who had a partial response to radiotherapy plus ipilimumab.

CDR3 sequence (DNA): TGTGCCAGCAGTTATTTTGGGGGGGCCCGCACAGATACGCAGTATTTT. Its protein product is CASSYFGGARTDTQYF. The J gene is TRBJ2-3, the V gene TRBV6-5; D perhaps matches TRBD2 (7 bases). V was clipped by 3 bases and J by 1 base, with 14 bases between them. Germline V gives CDR1 MNHEY, CDR2 SVGAGI. CDR3 length equals 16 residues.

The genes are TRBV6-1 and TRBJ2-1, with D possibly being TRBD2 (6 bases). This CDR3 region has 15 residues. Germline assignment: CDR1 MNHNS and CDR2 SASEGT. Trimming left V 6 bases short and J 6 bases short, with 18 bases between. Here the CDR3 reads CASRGQEGITNEQFF. CDR3 in DNA: TGTGCCAGCAGAGGCCAGGAGGGTATTACCAATGAGCAGTTCTTC.

In its sample, this clone ranks as medium-sized (0.01 to 0.1%). The rearrangement joins TRBV4-3 to TRBJ1-4; the match to TRBD1 covers 12 bases. Looked up from germline, CDR1 is LGHNA and CDR2 is YSLEER. This CDR3 has 16 residues. With 0 bases clipped from V and 7 bases from J, the junction kept 3 bases outside the gene matches. The CDR3 nucleotides are TGCGCCAGCAGCCAAGAGGGACAGGGGGCAAGTGAAAAACTGTTTTTT. As protein: CASSQEGQGASEKLFF.

The rearrangement joins TRBV4-1 to TRBJ2-6; 7 bases are shared with TRBD1. The CDR3 has 17 amino acids. Germline V gives CDR1 MGHRA, CDR2 YSYEKL. V gave up 1 base and J gave up 4 bases; unmatched junction bases: 7. Written as DNA, the CDR3 is TGCGCCAGCAGCCAAGTGGACAGGCCGGGCGGGGCCAACGTCCTGACTTTC. Its translation is CASSQVDRPGGANVLTF.

J is TRBJ1-2 and V is TRBV5-6, with D unresolved. Germline lookup yields CDR1 SGHDT and CDR2 YYEEEE. The length of the CDR3 is 13 residues. V lost 3 bases to trimming and J lost 8 bases, with 14 bases between them. The CDR3 DNA reads TGTGCCAGCAGCTGGCCGGGGTTGGGAGGCTACACCTTC. Translating it yields CASSWPGLGGYTF. Complete variable domain (other parts from reference TRBV5-6 and TRBJ1-2): DAGVTQSPTHLIKTRGQQVTLRCSPKSGHDTVSWYQQALGQGPQFIFQYYEEEERQRGNFPDRFSGHQFPNYSSELNVNALLLGDSALYLCASSWPGLGGYTFGSGTRLTVV.

This clone was found a few times. The J gene is TRBJ2-5, the V gene TRBV15; D gene ambiguous. Germline CDR1 LNHNV, CDR2 YYDKDF (reference sequence). Trimming removed 1 base at V and 0 bases at J, with 9 bases between. The CDR3 extends over 15 amino acids. The CDR3 DNA reads TGTGCCACCAGCAGAGGTCTCCGGGACCAAGAGACCCAGTACTTC. This gives the protein CATSRGLRDQETQYF.

This chain connects TRBV27 to TRBJ1-1, with TRBD1 matching over 7 bases. The germline CDR1 and CDR2 sequences are MNHEY and SMNVEV (reference sequence). Trimming took 3 bases from V and 1 from J; bases not matched to a gene: 8. This CDR3 contains 16 residues. CDR3 in amino acids: CASSFSQGVRNTEAFF. DNA for the CDR3: TGTGCCAGCAGTTTTAGCCAGGGGGTTAGGAACACTGAAGCTTTCTTT.

This clone was found a few times. The chain recombines TRBV2 with TRBJ1-2, with 8 nucleotides matching TRBD1. The CDR3 extends over 15 amino acids. V shed 5 bases and J 2 bases; nucleotides not matched to a gene: 7. In germline, CDR1 is SNHLY, CDR2 FYNNEI. DNA of the CDR3: TGTGCCAGCAGTCGATTCCGGACAGGGAACTATGGCTACACCTTC. Amino acid sequence: CASSRFRTGNYGYTF.

The chain recombines TRBV29-1 with TRBJ2-7, with D possibly matching TRBD2 (6 bases). The CDR3 is made up of 11 amino acids. Germline V lookup: CDR1 SQVTM, CDR2 ANQGSEA. V lost 4 bases and J lost 4, with 8 bases in between. The CDR3 DNA is TGCAGCGTTGGGCTAGCGTACGAGCAGTACTTC. It encodes CSVGLAYEQYF.

The chain combines TRBV9 with TRBJ1-2, with 7 bases lining up with TRBD1. The CDR3 spans 14 residues. After removal of 4 bases from V and 4 bases from J, the junction contained 7 bases not matched to a gene. Germline V CDR1 and CDR2: SGDLS, YYNGEE. The CDR3 nucleotides read TGTGCCAGCAGCAGTCGACAGGGCGTCTATGGCTACACCTTC. Its protein product is CASSSRQGVYGYTF. The full variable domain, its missing parts supplied by reference TRBV9 and TRBJ1-2, is DSGVTQTPKHLITATGQRVTLRCSPRSGDLSVYWYQQSLDQGLQFLIQYYNGEERAKGNILERFSAQQFPDLHSELNLSSLELGDSALYFCASSSRQGVYGYTFGSGTRLTVV.

The J gene is TRBJ2-2, the V gene TRBV7-8, with D hard to call. The CDR3 extends over 14 amino acids. CDR1 and CDR2 (germline): SGHVS, FQNEAQ. Deletions cut 3 bases from V and 3 bases from J, with 8 bases between. CDR3 sequence: CASSFSSYTGELFF. The CDR3 DNA sequence: TGTGCCAGCAGCTTCTCAAGCTACACCGGGGAGCTGTTTTTT.

Comment on this clone: The CDR3 ends on some other residue instead of the conserved phenylalanine or tryptophan, so this is likely a read error. No DNA is shown, since the ends of the CDR3 on it are uncertain; the CDR3 is the one TCRdb lists. The chain is built from TRBV29-1 and TRBJ2-7; the DNA was not used to check the table's D call, TRBD2. The CDR3 length is 9 residues, termini included. Germline CDR1 reads SQVTM; CDR2 reads ANQGSEA. The CDR3 region is CICGGAFSL.

This chain joins TRBV25-1 and TRBJ2-5; 9 nucleotides agree with TRBD2. J gave up 4 bases and V 6 bases, and 6 bases lay outside the gene matches. CDR1 is MGHDK, CDR2 SYGVNS, per germline. The CDR3 has 14 amino acids. The CDR3 spells CASRNSGGSETQYF. The CDR3 DNA sequence: TGTGCCAGCAGGAACAGCGGGGGGTCAGAGACCCAGTACTTC.

This clone was seen once. The genes are TRBV7-9 and TRBJ2-3; TRBD1 matches 7 bases. Losses at the gene ends were 1 base for V and 1 base for J; bases not matched to a gene: 2. CDR1 SEHNR and CDR2 FQNEAQ come from the germline V gene (reference sequence). This CDR3 comprises 15 residues. The CDR3 region is CASSLDRGRTDTQYF. The CDR3 bases are TGTGCCAGCAGCTTAGACAGGGGACGCACAGATACGCAGTATTTT.

V usage is TRBV6-5 and J usage is TRBJ2-7, with D hard to call. The CDR3 consists of 15 residues. Germline V gives CDR1 MNHEY, CDR2 SVGAGI. V lost 7 bases and J 3 bases, leaving 19 bases between the germline ends. CDR3 protein: CASNPTSRGGYEQYF. Written as DNA, the CDR3 is TGTGCCAGCAACCCTACCAGTAGAGGTGGCTACGAGCAGTACTTC.

This clone was seen a single time. The V and J genes are TRBV6-1 and TRBJ1-1; D not certain. Looked up from germline, CDR1 is MNHNS and CDR2 is SASEGT. Trimming took off 2 bases at V and 4 bases at J, with 14 bases between the two ends. The CDR3 sequence is 15 residues long. CDR3 sequence (DNA): TGTGCCAGCAGTGAAACTAAAGCCTTGGGCACTGAAGCTTTCTTT. Protein product: CASSETKALGTEAFF.

The chain recombines TRBV29-1 with TRBJ2-5; possibly TRBD1 for D (6 bases). The J call may be wrong; the DNA end is better matched by TRBJ2-7. This CDR3 region has 13 residues. CDR1 and CDR2 from the germline V gene are SQVTM and ANQGSEA. For the CDR3, the DNA is TGCAGCGTTGAAGATCAGCAGGGGCTCGAGCAGTACTTC. Its protein is CSVEDQQGLEQYF.

The chain couples TRBV27 to TRBJ2-1, with D tentatively TRBD1 (6 bases). This CDR3 is 15 amino acids long. Germline V gene lookup returns CDR1 MNHEY and CDR2 SMNVEV (reference sequence). Trimming removed 5 bases from V and 3 bases from J, with 14 bases in between. This CDR3 is CASSPTTGFYNEQFF. DNA for the CDR3: TGTGCCAGCAGTCCAACGACAGGTTTCTACAATGAGCAGTTCTTC.

V is TRBV4-1 and J is TRBJ2-6; 11 bases are shared with TRBD1. The CDR3 loop spans 17 amino acids. Trimming cost V 5 bases and J 2 bases; bases outside gene matches: 5. The germline V gene has CDR1 MGHRA and CDR2 YSYEKL. The CDR3 loop is CASSSGQGATGANVLTF. The CDR3, as DNA: TGCGCCAGCAGCTCCGGACAGGGGGCGACTGGGGCCAACGTCCTGACTTTC.

The V call is TRBV6-1, the J call TRBJ1-1; D gene ambiguous. The germline gives CDR1 MNHNS, CDR2 SASEGT. V was clipped by 6 bases and J by 4 bases, with 12 bases between them. The CDR3 totals 13 residues. The CDR3 DNA reads as TGTGCCAGCAGGTCCCCCTCCGGCACTGAAGCTTTCTTT. This translates into CASRSPSGTEAFF.

V usage is TRBV5-6 and J usage is TRBJ2-1, with TRBD2 matching 9 bases. Germline values: CDR1 SGHDT, CDR2 YYEEEE. CDR3 length: 15 amino acids. V dropped 0 bases and J dropped 8; count of bases not matched to a gene: 6. The CDR3 here is CASSLGLAGWDEQFF. CDR3 sequence (DNA): TGTGCCAGCAGCTTGGGGCTAGCGGGGTGGGATGAGCAGTTCTTC. The full variable domain, with the rest looked up from reference TRBV5-6 and TRBJ2-1, is DAGVTQSPTHLIKTRGQQVTLRCSPKSGHDTVSWYQQALGQGPQFIFQYYEEEERQRGNFPDRFSGHQFPNYSSELNVNALLLGDSALYLCASSLGLAGWDEQFFGPGTRLTVL.

V and J are TRBV30 and TRBJ1-1, with D uncertain. The V end lost 5 bases, the J end lost 0 bases, and 19 bases lay between the germline ends. The CDR3 is made up of 16 amino acids. Germline-derived CDR1 and CDR2 are GTSNPN and SVGIG (reference sequence). CDR3 region: CAWQRVVGSLNTEAFF. CDR3 sequence (DNA): TGTGCCTGGCAGCGGGTCGTCGGCAGTTTGAACACTGAAGCTTTCTTT.

The CDR3, as DNA: TGTGCCAGCTCACCACCGGGACTCAATCAGCCCCAGCATTTT. Protein product: CASSPPGLNQPQHF. The chain is built from TRBV18 and TRBJ1-5; tentative D call: TRBD1 (5 bases). This CDR3 has 14 residues. Germline lookup yields CDR1 KGHSH and CDR2 LQKENI. V was trimmed by 0 bases and J by 3 bases, leaving 6 bases between them.

The rearrangement joins TRBV4-3 to TRBJ2-3, with 10 bases that match TRBD2. The CDR3 covers 17 residues. CDR1 is LGHNA, CDR2 YSLEER, per germline. The trim removed 6 bases at V and 0 bases at J, leaving 9 bases unmatched. The CDR3 nucleotides read TGCGCCAGCAGTCGTATAGCGGGGGGTCCTAGCACAGATACGCAGTATTTT. Amino acid sequence: CASSRIAGGPSTDTQYF.

The genes are TRBV5-4 and TRBJ2-5, with TRBD1 identical over 8 bases. With 5 bases clipped from V and 2 bases from J, the junction kept 8 bases outside the gene matches. This CDR3 has 15 residues. CDR1 and CDR2 (germline): SGHNT, YYREEE (reference sequence). The chain's CDR3 is CASSLDRGRQETQYF. DNA for the CDR3: TGTGCCAGCAGTCTTGACAGGGGCCGACAAGAGACCCAGTACTTC.

The genes are TRBV9 and TRBJ2-7; D perhaps matches TRBD1 (5 bases). This CDR3 spans 13 amino acids. V shed 3 bases and J shed 4 bases, with 11 bases lying between them. CDR1 is SGDLS, CDR2 YYNGEE, per germline. The DNA of the CDR3 is TGTGCCAGCAGCGAGGGGCCTAATTACGAGCAGTACTTC. Translating it yields CASSEGPNYEQYF.

There are a few counts of this clone. The chain has TRBV23-1 and TRBJ2-7; 7 bases agree with TRBD1. TRBV23-1 is recorded as an ORF, its role being uncertain. V trimming: 2 bases; J trimming: 3 bases; junction bases outside the gene matches: 10. CDR3 length equals 16 residues. CDR3 amino acids: CASSQPPGQCYYEQYF. CDR3 in DNA: TGCGCCAGCAGTCAACCCCCGGGACAGTGTTACTACGAGCAGTACTTC.

The J gene is TRBJ2-1, the V gene TRBV5-4; TRBD2 matches at 8 bases. Germline CDR1 SGHNT, CDR2 YYREEE (reference sequence). The V gene end was trimmed by 6 bases and the J gene end by 1 base; junction bases not matched to a gene: 6. There are 15 residues in the CDR3. The CDR3 reads CASNLAGPSYNEQFF. CDR3 DNA: TGTGCCAGCAACTTAGCGGGGCCTTCCTACAATGAGCAGTTCTTC.